This entry lists 18 T cell receptor beta chains sequenced from one sample in a study of shared clonotypes between healthy human individuals. Only in-frame clones appear in the TCRdb table, and some are missing; sequencing was by immunoSEQ multiplex PCR. The table shows hundreds of thousands of clones, with about 90% occurring only once. Naive-designated CD8 cells lacked CD45RO, were positively enriched for CCR7, and omitted terminally differentiated effector memory CD45RA+ cells. The material sequenced was naive CD8+ T cells sorted from blood. The receptors stem from a man aged 25 to 45 in good health.

The rearrangement links TRBV15 to TRBJ1-1; the D is unclear. This CDR3 has 15 residues. CDR1 is LNHNV, CDR2 YYDKDF, per germline (reference sequence). Trimming stripped 3 bases from V and 1 base from J, with 12 bases between. The CDR3 region is CATSRDRAKNTEAFF. For the CDR3, the DNA is TGTGCCACCAGCAGGGACCGGGCCAAGAACACTGAAGCTTTCTTT.

V and J are TRBV6-6 and TRBJ1-5; possible D gene TRBD1, 6 bases. Germline CDR1 and CDR2: MNHNY and SVGAGI (reference sequence). The ends were cut back, 6 bases at V and 3 bases at J, with 12 bases in the middle. The length of the CDR3 is 14 residues. The CDR3 here is CASSIQGYNQPQHF. As DNA, the CDR3 is TGTGCCAGCAGCATACAGGGCTACAATCAGCCCCAGCATTTT.

The chain recombines TRBV4-1 with TRBJ2-5; either TRBD1 or TRBD2 may fit D (5 bases each). Trimming removed 0 bases at V and 4 bases at J, with 15 bases between. Germline CDR1 is MGHRA and CDR2 is YSYEKL. This CDR3 contains 16 residues. The CDR3, as DNA: TGCGCCAGCAGCCAAGATACCGGTAGGGGACGAGAGACCCAGTACTTC. It specifies CASSQDTGRGRETQYF.

The CDR3 nucleotides read TGTGCCATCAGTGAAAGGCAGGGCACAGATACGCAGTATTTT. It codes for CAISERQGTDTQYF. The chain has TRBV10-3 and TRBJ2-3; D unresolved. The V end lost 3 bases, the J end lost 1 base, and 8 bases lay between the germline ends. Per the germline V gene, CDR1 is ENHRY and CDR2 is SYGVKD. The length of the CDR3 is 14 residues.

The chain uses TRBV7-9 and TRBJ1-1; D is unresolved. Per the germline V gene, CDR1 is SEHNR and CDR2 is FQNEAQ (reference sequence). The germline V and J ends were trimmed by 1 base and 5 bases, with 11 bases remaining between them. The CDR3 runs 14 residues. CDR3 DNA sequence: TGTGCCAGCAGCTTAGGTTTGGGCCGGACTGAAGCTTTCTTT. It encodes CASSLGLGRTEAFF.

This chain uses TRBV7-6 with TRBJ2-1, with 11 bases that match TRBD2. The germline V gene has CDR1 SGHVS and CDR2 FNYEAQ. With 5 bases clipped from V and 3 bases from J, the junction kept 12 bases outside the gene matches. The CDR3 sequence is 18 residues long. The CDR3 protein is CASSRPGTSGLLYNEQFF. The CDR3 DNA reads TGTGCCAGCAGCCGACCCGGGACTAGCGGACTTCTCTACAATGAGCAGTTCTTC.

V and J are TRBV19 and TRBJ2-3; possibly TRBD2 for D (6 bases). The CDR3 is made up of 16 amino acids. Trimming stripped 6 bases from V and 0 bases from J, with 16 bases between. CDR1 is LNHDA, CDR2 SQIVND, per germline (reference sequence). CDR3 amino acids: CASSMGTGTSTDTQYF. The CDR3 nucleotides are TGTGCCAGTAGCATGGGGACGGGGACTAGCACAGATACGCAGTATTTT.

The rearrangement links TRBV5-4 to TRBJ2-1; 12 bases are shared with TRBD1. This CDR3 is built from 14 residues. The junction had 5 bases not matched to a gene; V was cut back by 4 bases and J by 9 bases. Germline CDR1 is SGHNT and CDR2 is YYREEE (reference sequence). Here the CDR3 DNA reads TGTGCCAGCAGCGACTGGGACAGGGGGCTTGAGCAGTTCTTC. This translates into CASSDWDRGLEQFF.

The J gene is TRBJ2-7, the V gene TRBV27; 8 bases line up with TRBD2. CDR3 size: 13 residues. The germline CDR1 and CDR2 sequences are MNHEY and SMNVEV (reference sequence). With V trimmed by 6 bases and J by 2 bases, 3 bases remained unmatched. The CDR3 loop reads CASRLAGPYEQYF. Here the CDR3 DNA reads TGTGCCAGCAGATTAGCGGGACCCTACGAGCAGTACTTC.

The chain has TRBV6-1 and TRBJ1-5; the D is unclear. V lost 7 bases and J 2 bases, leaving 9 bases between the germline ends. Germline-derived CDR1 and CDR2 are MNHNS and SASEGT. This CDR3 spans 13 amino acids. CDR3 amino acids: CASILSGNQPQHF. For the CDR3, the DNA is TGTGCCAGCATTCTAAGCGGCAATCAGCCCCAGCATTTT.

The V gene is TRBV7-6, the J gene TRBJ2-1; 9 bases agree with TRBD2. Unmatched junction bases numbered 7, after V lost 1 base and J lost 6 bases. This CDR3 is built from 16 residues. Germline V gene data show CDR1 as SGHVS and CDR2 as FNYEAQ. The CDR3 DNA sequence: TGTGCCAGCAGCTTAGGTGCTAGCGGGATCTCCAATGAGCAGTTCTTC. It yields the protein CASSLGASGISNEQFF. Complete variable domain (other parts from reference TRBV7-6 and TRBJ2-1): GAGVSQSPRYKVTKRGQDVALRCDPISGHVSLYWYRQALGQGPEFLTYFNYEAQQDKSGLPNDRFSAERPEGSISTLTIQRTEQRDSAMYRCASSLGASGISNEQFFGPGTRLTVL.

The V gene is TRBV10-1, the J gene TRBJ2-1; D gene ambiguous. Germline assignment: CDR1 WNHNN and CDR2 SYGVQD (reference sequence). The CDR3 has 18 amino acids. With 11 bases removed from V and 2 bases from J, the gap between germline ends came to 28 bases. CDR3 in amino acids: CAGACERNGLDTYNEQFF. In DNA form, the CDR3 reads TGCGCCGGAGCTTGCGAGAGAAACGGGCTCGATACCTACAATGAGCAGTTCTTC.

The chain couples TRBV2 to TRBJ2-5, with D maybe TRBD1 (5 bases). Germline-derived CDR1 and CDR2 are SNHLY and FYNNEI. V gave up 3 bases and J gave up 1 base, with 9 bases separating them. The CDR3 loop spans 14 amino acids. The DNA of the CDR3 is TGTGCCAGCAGTGACAGGGTCCCCCAAGAGACCCAGTACTTC. Translated: CASSDRVPQETQYF.

The chain recombines TRBV7-2 with TRBJ2-7; 12 bases fit TRBD2. CDR1 and CDR2 from the germline V gene are SGHTA and FQGNSA. This CDR3 comprises 14 residues. Trimming cost V 8 bases and J 4 bases; bases outside gene matches: 6. The DNA of the CDR3 is TGTGCCAGCGCCCTAGCGGGAGGGTCATACGAGCAGTACTTC. Translating it yields CASALAGGSYEQYF.

This clone was seen more than once but under ten times. The genes are TRBV19 and TRBJ2-1, with TRBD2 identical over 10 bases. The CDR3 has 17 residues. The J segment lost 0 bases and the V segment lost 1 base, leaving 3 bases of the junction unmatched. Germline CDR1 and CDR2: LNHDA and SQIVND (reference sequence). CDR3 protein: CASSIGSGRASYNEQFF. For the CDR3, the DNA is TGTGCCAGTAGTATAGGAAGCGGGAGGGCCTCCTACAATGAGCAGTTCTTC. Complete variable domain (other parts from reference TRBV19 and TRBJ2-1): DGGITQSPKYLFRKEGQNVTLSCEQNLNHDAMYWYRQDPGQGLRLIYYSQIVNDFQKGDIAEGYSVSREKKESFPLTVTSAQKNPTAFYLCASSIGSGRASYNEQFFGPGTRLTVL.

The chain recombines TRBV10-3 with TRBJ2-1; 7 bases fit TRBD2. Looked up from germline, CDR1 is ENHRY and CDR2 is SYGVKD. Trimming removed 3 bases from V and 4 bases from J; junction bases left unmatched: 6. The CDR3 consists of 15 residues. The DNA for the CDR3 is TGTGCCATCAGTGACGCGGGAGTAACTTACAATGAGCAGTTCTTC. Translated, it gives CAISDAGVTYNEQFF.

The chain has TRBV4-1 and TRBJ1-1; possible D gene TRBD1, 5 bases. V lost 0 bases and J lost 5, with 13 bases in between. This CDR3 contains 15 residues. CDR1 is MGHRA, CDR2 YSYEKL, per germline. Here the CDR3 reads CASSQDSGPTTEAFF. The CDR3 DNA reads as TGCGCCAGCAGCCAAGATTCGGGACCGACGACTGAAGCTTTCTTT.

V is TRBV7-6 and J is TRBJ2-7; 9 nucleotides align to TRBD2. Germline V gene sequence: CDR1 SGHVS, CDR2 FNYEAQ. The length of the CDR3 is 15 residues. J lost 2 bases, V lost 3 bases, and 5 bases had no gene match. CDR3 region: CASSLSSGTTYEQYF. CDR3 DNA sequence: TGTGCCAGCAGCTTGTCTAGCGGGACAACCTACGAGCAGTACTTC.